Listed below are T cell receptor beta chains from one sample, sequenced in a study of blood T cell repertoires in COVID-19. Some clones are missing from TCRdb's copy, which holds only in-frame ones; the method was immunoSEQ multiplex PCR. The table shows 330,000 or so clones, with 87% occurring only once. Sequencing input: peripheral blood. The receptor set was obtained from a man aged 25-40 years with COVID-19, enrolled during active disease. The CDR3 runs from the conserved cysteine through the conserved F or W. The D gene is left open where the match is weak. Size is omitted from some rows. Given values are once, few, many or a class for expanded clones.

cdr3_length	j_call	v_call	clone_size	d_call	cdr3_nt	cdr3_aa
15	TRBJ2-1	TRBV7-3	-	TRBD2	TGTGCCAGCAGCACAGGGACTAGCGAAGACAATGAGCAGTTCTTC	CASSTGTSEDNEQFF
14	TRBJ2-3	TRBV9	-	-	TGTGCCAGCAGCGTAGCGGTTAGCACAGATACGCAGTATTTT	CASSVAVSTDTQYF
13	TRBJ2-1	TRBV25-1	-	-	TGTGCCAGCAGTGAGCGACTAGGCAATGAGCAGTTCTTC	CASSERLGNEQFF
14	TRBJ2-3	TRBV5-1	-	-	TGCGCCAGCAGCTTGGATAGTACCACAGATACGCAGTATTTT	CASSLDSTTDTQYF
15	TRBJ1-1	TRBV28	-	TRBD1	TGTGCCAGCAGTACCTCAGGGGGGTATTACACTGAAGCTTTCTTT	CASSTSGGYYTEAFF
12	TRBJ1-2	TRBV3-1/TRBV3-2	-	-	TGTGCCAGCAGCCAAGGGGAAAGACAGCTCTTCTTC	CASSQGERQLFF
11	TRBJ2-7	TRBV30	-	-	TGTGCCTGCACACCTCTCCACGAGCAGTACTTC	CACTPLHEQYF
16	TRBJ2-7	TRBV7-9	-	TRBD1	TGTGCCAGCAGCTTACCAGGGGGTCTTACCTTCTACGAGCAGTACTTC	CASSLPGGLTFYEQYF
15	TRBJ1-1	TRBV6-5	-	TRBD1	TGTGCCAGCAGTTACCCAGGGGGGATGAGCACTGAAGCTTTCTTT	CASSYPGGMSTEAFF
13	TRBJ1-1	TRBV10-3	-	-	TGTGCCTCAAGGTGGGGGCCGAACACTGAAGCTTTCTTT	CASRWGPNTEAFF
15	TRBJ1-2	TRBV24-1	-	TRBD1	TGTGCCACCAGTGATCCGACAGGGGGCATTGATGGCTACACCTTC	CATSDPTGGIDGYTF
16	TRBJ1-6	TRBV5-4	few	-	TGTGCCAGCAGCTTGGGATCCCAGGGGACCGATTCACCCCTCCACTTT	CASSLGSQGTDSPLHF
13	TRBJ1-2	TRBV2	-	TRBD1	TGTGCCAGCAGTTGGACAGGTTATGCCGGCTACACCTTC	CASSWTGYAGYTF
14	TRBJ1-2	TRBV7-8	-	-	TGTGCCAGCAGCTCACGGGAGAGGTTCTATGGCTACACCTTC	CASSSRERFYGYTF
17	TRBJ1-3	TRBV19	-	-	TGTGCCAGTAGTAGCCCGACCCGGGAAGTTGGCGGAAACACCATATATTTT	CASSSPTREVGGNTIYF
13	TRBJ1-1	TRBV27	-	-	TGTGCCAGCAGGCCTACAGAGAACACTGAAGCTTTCTTT	CASRPTENTEAFF
16	TRBJ1-1	TRBV11-2	-	-	TGTGCCAGCAGCTTCTATGATCCAGGGAGGGACACTGAAGCTTTCTTT	CASSFYDPGRDTEAFF
15	TRBJ1-2	TRBV5-1	-	-	TGCGCCAGCAGCTTGATTGTCGGACAGTACTATGGCTACACCTTC	CASSLIVGQYYGYTF
18	TRBJ2-1	TRBV24-1	-	TRBD2	TGTGCCACCAGTGATTTGCAATCTCTACTAGCGGGATTCAATGAGCAGTTCTTC	CATSDLQSLLAGFNEQFF
16	TRBJ1-5	TRBV4-2	-	TRBD1	TGTGCCAGCAGCCAAGATGGAGTCAGGGGGCGTCAGCCCCAGCATTTT	CASSQDGVRGRQPQHF
14	TRBJ2-2	TRBV2	-	-	TGTGCCACCCACGGACGGACTGTCACCGGGGAGCTGTTTTTT	CATHGRTVTGELFF
15	TRBJ1-2	TRBV4-2	-	TRBD1	TGTGCCAGCATGGCAAGGACAGGGGAGGGCTATGGCTACACCTTC	CASMARTGEGYGYTF
13	TRBJ2-3	TRBV5-4	-	-	TGTGCCAGCAGCGGCTTTAGCACAGATACGCAGTATTTT	CASSGFSTDTQYF
18	TRBJ2-1	TRBV4-1	-	TRBD2	TGCGCCAGCAGCCAAGAATTTCTGGGACTAGCGAAATACAATGAGCAGTTCTTC	CASSQEFLGLAKYNEQFF
16	TRBJ2-1	TRBV15	-	TRBD1	TGTGCCACCAGCAGAGGGGAGGGGACAGGGGTCAATGAGCAGTTCTTC	CATSRGEGTGVNEQFF
18	TRBJ1-5	TRBV15	-	-	TGTGCCACCAGCCCCCAACCGACAGGATTCTATAGCAATCAGCCCCAGCATTTT	CATSPQPTGFYSNQPQHF
16	TRBJ2-1	TRBV24-1	-	-	TGTGCCACCAGTGATTGGATAGCGTCCTCCTACAATGAGCAGTTCTTC	CATSDWIASSYNEQFF
14	TRBJ1-1	TRBV19	-	-	TGTGCCAGTAGTCCAAACAGGGTCAGCACTGAAGCTTTCTTT	CASSPNRVSTEAFF
15	TRBJ2-7	TRBV4-2	-	TRBD2	TGTGCCAGCAGCCCGACCAGGGGACTAGCTCCCGAGCAGTACTTC	CASSPTRGLAPEQYF
16	TRBJ2-1	TRBV7-9	-	TRBD2	TGTGCCAGCAGCTTAGCGGCGGGGGGCAGGGACAATGAGCAGTTCTTC	CASSLAAGGRDNEQFF
12	TRBJ2-7	TRBV2	-	-	TGTGCCAGCGGGCCCGACGGATACGAGCAGTACTTC	CASGPDGYEQYF
15	TRBJ1-6	TRBV15	few	TRBD1	TGTGCCACCAGCACCGGGACAGGGGATGATTCACCCCTCCACTTT	CATSTGTGDDSPLHF
14	TRBJ1-2	TRBV9	-	-	TGTGCCAGCAGCGTAGGCGGACTGAACTATGGCTACACCTTC	CASSVGGLNYGYTF
16	TRBJ2-1	TRBV14	-	TRBD1	TGTGCCAGCAGCCGGTGGGGGACAGGGACCTACAATGAGCAGTTCTTC	CASSRWGTGTYNEQFF
16	TRBJ2-7	TRBV3-1/TRBV3-2	-	-	TGTGCCAGCAGCCAAGATCCCCGGGACAATCCCTACGAGCAGTACTTC	CASSQDPRDNPYEQYF
13	TRBJ1-2	TRBV5-4	once	-	TGTGCCAGCAGCCTACAGGGTAACTATGGCTACACCTTC	CASSLQGNYGYTF
16	TRBJ2-2	TRBV9	-	TRBD1	TGTGCCAGCAGCGTCCAAAGCCAGGGGGAAGCCGGGGAGCTGTTTTTT	CASSVQSQGEAGELFF
16	TRBJ2-3	TRBV5-6	-	TRBD2	TGTGCCAGCAGCCCAGTACTAGCGGGGGGGTTAGATACGCAGTATTTT	CASSPVLAGGLDTQYF
11	TRBJ2-7	TRBV6-5	-	-	TGTGCCAGCAGTTACCTAAGCGAGCAGTACTTC	CASSYLSEQYF
13	TRBJ2-7	TRBV2	-	TRBD1	TGTGCCAGCAGACGGGACAGGGAATACGAGCAGTACTTC	CASRRDREYEQYF
13	TRBJ1-4	TRBV5-1	-	TRBD1	TGCGCCAGCAGCTTTTCAGGGGGTGAAAAACTGTTTTTT	CASSFSGGEKLFF
19	TRBJ1-2	TRBV28	once	-	TGTGCCAGCAGTTCGCCTGGGGAACAGGGTTATGCCCCTAACTATGGCTACACCTTC	CASSSPGEQGYAPNYGYTF
12	TRBJ1-1	TRBV2	-	TRBD1	TGTGCCAGCAGTGTGGAGGGACAGGTGGCTTTCTTT	CASSVEGQVAFF
12	TRBJ2-5	TRBV12-3/TRBV12-4	-	-	TGTGCCAGCGCGGAGCGACCAGAGACCCAGTACTTC	CASAERPETQYF
14	TRBJ1-2	TRBV5-1	-	TRBD1	TGCGCCAGCAGCACCGGACAGGGAGGCTATGGCTACACCTTC	CASSTGQGGYGYTF
14	TRBJ2-2	TRBV28	-	TRBD1	TGTGCCACCCGGACAGGGGGTAGGACCGGGGAGCTGTTTTTT	CATRTGGRTGELFF
15	TRBJ2-7	TRBV28	-	TRBD1	TGTGCCAGCTTAAATCCGGGACAGGGGGCCAACGAGCAGTACTTC	CASLNPGQGANEQYF
15	TRBJ1-4	TRBV27	few	-	TGTGCCAGCAGTTCCTTAGATGCAACTAATGAAAAACTGTTTTTT	CASSSLDATNEKLFF
14	TRBJ1-2	TRBV5-1	-	-	TGCGCCAGCGGATTCCTCCGGGACAAGGACGGCTACACCTTC	CASGFLRDKDGYTF
15	TRBJ1-6	TRBV9	-	TRBD1	TGTGCCAGCAGCGCTACGGGACAGGGTCGATCACCCCTCCACTTT	CASSATGQGRSPLHF
15	TRBJ2-2	TRBV11-2	-	TRBD1	TGTGCCAGCAGCTTAGGGGACAGGGCTTACGGGGAGCTGTTTTTT	CASSLGDRAYGELFF